This section outlines one TCR beta chain sequence together with its context. The sample belongs to a study of human CD8 memory T cell subsets. The CDR3 has 13 amino acids. CDR1 and CDR2 from the germline V gene are SQVTM and ANQGSEA. Libraries targeted TCR beta using 5' RACE with UMIs. TCRdb derives one entry per CDR3 protein from the 5' RACE reads, leaving out DNA. The sample has about 6,200 distinct CDR3 sequences. The receptor comes from a human donor in good health. This chain joins TRBV29-1 and TRBJ2-2; the D call from TCRdb, TRBD1, cannot be confirmed without DNA. The material sequenced was CD8+ effector memory T cells (TEM) sorted from PBMCs. Indicated subset: effector memory CD8 T cells, CCR7- CD45RO+ CD95+. CDR3 residues: CSADRGDTGELFF.